This T cell receptor beta chain appears in the sequencing data of a study of T cells after yellow fever vaccination. General observations from the study: Contaminants from the bulk population, in the form of abundant clonotypes, could be found in FACS-sorted repertoires. Among all clonotypes, a small share was observed in both CD4 and CD8 compartments.

Regarding this clonotype: Antigen unknown.

This CDR3 has 13 amino acids. Trimming took off 7 bases at V and 6 bases at J, with 14 bases between the two ends. Germline values: CDR1 LGHNA, CDR2 YSLEER. 5'RACE template switching generated TCR cDNA, adding a universal primer site and UMIs. One entry per CDR3 protein results from TCRdb running MiXCR on the 5' RACE reads. The sample lists about 340,000 distinct CDR3 sequences; under 15% were seen once. The receptor was isolated from a young man who received the YFV17D yellow fever vaccine. The rearrangement links TRBV4-3 to TRBJ2-3, with a weak D call TRBD1 (5 bases). The starting material was CD4+ T cells sorted from PBMCs, obtained 15 days after the yellow fever booster vaccination. CDR3 nucleotides: TGCGCCAGCACCTCAGGAGCAGGGGATACGCAGTATTTT. Translation gives CASTSGAGDTQYF.